This is a list of T cell receptor beta chains from one sample in a study of shared clonotypes between healthy human individuals. Profiled with immunoSEQ multiplex PCR; TCRdb holds only in-frame clones, not every one. The sample lists 950,000 to 1,200,000 clones, 70% to 80% occurring once. Sequencing was performed on memory CD4+ T cells from PBMCs. The receptors derive from a young man in good health. Some clones in this sample may be carry-over from other donors' samples. The CDR3 runs from the conserved cysteine through the conserved F or W. D genes are given only for firm matches. Part of the rows lack a size; the others show once, few, many or a class for expanded clones.

size,length,J,D,V,DNA,CDR3
NA,16,TRBJ2-1,NA,TRBV10-1,TGCGCCAGCAGTGGTGGACGACTAGGACCCTACAATGAGCAGTTCTTC,CASSGGRLGPYNEQFF
once,14,TRBJ1-1,NA,TRBV19,TGTGCCAGTAGTATAAGAGGGCGGGCCACTGAAGCTTTCTTT,CASSIRGRATEAFF
NA,14,TRBJ2-3,TRBD1,TRBV5-1,TGCGCCAGCAGCTTTGACAGGGCTGAAGATACGCAGTATTTT,CASSFDRAEDTQYF
few,12,TRBJ2-3,NA,TRBV29-1,TGCAGCGCCCATTTAAGCACAGATACGCAGTATTTT,CSAHLSTDTQYF
NA,14,TRBJ2-3,NA,TRBV6-1,TGTGCCAGCAGTGAATTGGAGTGGGCAGATACGCAGTATTTT,CASSELEWADTQYF
NA,15,TRBJ2-7,TRBD2,TRBV5-4,TGTGCCAGCAGCCGAGGAATAGCGGGAGATTACGAGCAGTACTTC,CASSRGIAGDYEQYF
NA,15,TRBJ2-5,NA,TRBV6-5,TGTGCCAGCAGTTCCCGGGACAATTCCGTCGAGACCCAGTACTTC,CASSSRDNSVETQYF
NA,14,TRBJ2-4,NA,TRBV5-6,TGTGCCAGCAGCTTGAAAGAGTGGCGGAACATTCAGTACTTC,CASSLKEWRNIQYF
NA,13,TRBJ2-7,TRBD2,TRBV27,TGTGCCAGCAGTTTTAGCGGGAGGAGCGAGCAGTACTTC,CASSFSGRSEQYF
NA,13,TRBJ2-1,NA,TRBV7-3,TGTGCCAGCAGCTTAAGGGCAGCCAATGAGCAGTTCTTC,CASSLRAANEQFF
NA,15,TRBJ2-2,NA,TRBV7-9,TGTGCCAGCAGCTTAGGTGTAGACTTAACCGGGGAGCTGTTTTTT,CASSLGVDLTGELFF
NA,12,TRBJ2-5,NA,TRBV5-1,TGCGCCAGCAGCAGCTACCAAGAGACCCAGTACTTC,CASSSYQETQYF
NA,13,TRBJ2-1,TRBD1,TRBV18,TGTGCCAGCTCACGAGACAGGGTAAATGAGCAGTTCTTC,CASSRDRVNEQFF
NA,13,TRBJ2-5,NA,TRBV7-2,TGTGCCAGCAGCTCTCAGTCGGGAGAGACCCAGTACTTC,CASSSQSGETQYF
NA,15,TRBJ2-2,NA,TRBV2,TGTGCCAGCAGTGGGGGACCACAGAACACCGGGGAGCTGTTTTTT,CASSGGPQNTGELFF
few,13,TRBJ1-1,NA,TRBV5-1,TGCGCCAGCAGCTCAGGACCCGCCATTGAAGCTTTCTTT,CASSSGPAIEAFF
many,17,TRBJ1-5,NA,TRBV7-8,TGTGCCAGCAGGATTAATAGTCTTCGGGATAGCAATCAGCCCCAGCATTTT,CASRINSLRDSNQPQHF
NA,13,TRBJ2-7,NA,TRBV5-1,TGCGCCAGCAGCTTCCGACGGGACTACGAGCAGTACTTC,CASSFRRDYEQYF
NA,15,TRBJ2-7,NA,TRBV5-6,TGTGCCAGCAGCTTGGGGCTGGCGGCCCGCGCCGAGCAGTACTTC,CASSLGLAARAEQYF
NA,15,TRBJ2-7,NA,TRBV4-1,TGCGCCAGCAGCCAAGGTTTTAGCAGCTCCTACGAGCAGTACTTC,CASSQGFSSSYEQYF
NA,15,TRBJ1-2,NA,TRBV18,TGTGCCAGCTCACCAACCTACAGGGATAGTTATGGCTACACCTTC,CASSPTYRDSYGYTF
NA,14,TRBJ2-2,NA,TRBV18,TGTGCCAGCTCACCACCTGAGGGAACCGGGGAGCTGTTTTTT,CASSPPEGTGELFF
NA,14,TRBJ1-2,NA,TRBV28,TGTGCCAGCAGTTTGCCCAGGGAGAGGTATGGCTACACCTTC,CASSLPRERYGYTF
once,15,TRBJ1-5,NA,TRBV11-2,TGTGCCAGCAGCATTGAGACGGGAGTCAATCAGCCCCAGCATTTT,CASSIETGVNQPQHF
NA,15,TRBJ1-3,NA,TRBV7-9,TGTGCCAGCAGCTCCGGACGGGACTCTGGAAACACCATATATTTT,CASSSGRDSGNTIYF
NA,17,TRBJ2-1,TRBD2,TRBV7-9,TGTGCCAGCAGCTTTACTAGCGGGAGGGCCGTGAACAATGAGCAGTTCTTC,CASSFTSGRAVNNEQFF
NA,12,TRBJ1-4,NA,TRBV6-1,TGTGCCAGCAGAGAATTGAATGAAAAACTGTTTTTT,CASRELNEKLFF
NA,19,TRBJ2-1,TRBD2,TRBV10-1,TGCGCCAGCAGTGAGTCGGAGAGGGCCGCTAGCGGGACGGACAATGAGCAGTTCTTC,CASSESERAASGTDNEQFF
NA,12,TRBJ2-1,NA,TRBV6-5,TGTGCCAGCAAGGTAACCTACAATGAGCAGTTCTTC,CASKVTYNEQFF
NA,16,TRBJ2-2,TRBD2,TRBV5-8,TGTGCCAGCAGCTTGGGACTAGCGGGTCGCACCGGGGAGCTGTTTTTT,CASSLGLAGRTGELFF
NA,15,TRBJ2-1,NA,TRBV6-4,TGTGCCAGCAGGAAGGGACTGGATAACTACAATGAGCAGTTCTTC,CASRKGLDNYNEQFF
once,13,TRBJ2-7,TRBD2,TRBV7-3,TGTGCCAGCAGCTTAGCGGGAGAGAACGAGCAGTACTTC,CASSLAGENEQYF
NA,13,TRBJ1-5,NA,TRBV28,TGTGCCAGCAGTTTATCGGCAAATCAGCCCCAGCATTTT,CASSLSANQPQHF
once,12,TRBJ2-5,NA,TRBV6-4,TGTGCCAGCAGTGGATCTCAAGAGACCCAGTACTTC,CASSGSQETQYF
NA,16,TRBJ2-5,TRBD2,TRBV7-9,TGTGCCAGCAGCCCCGGGACTAGCGGAGACCAAGAGACCCAGTACTTC,CASSPGTSGDQETQYF
NA,14,TRBJ2-7,NA,TRBV7-3,TGTGCCAGCAGCCCAGGGGCAGGGTCCTACGAGCAGTACTTC,CASSPGAGSYEQYF
NA,14,TRBJ1-4,NA,TRBV28,TGTGCCAGCAGCGGTAGGGGAACTAATGAAAAACTGTTTTTT,CASSGRGTNEKLFF
NA,13,TRBJ2-1,NA,TRBV4-1,TGCGCCAGCAGCCAGGCAATAATAGGTGAGCAGTTCTTC,CASSQAIIGEQFF
NA,15,TRBJ1-1,NA,TRBV28,TGTGCCAGCAGTTCATCCCCCCCCAGTCCCACTGAAGCTTTCTTT,CASSSSPPSPTEAFF
NA,12,TRBJ2-7,NA,TRBV4-3,TGCGCCAGCAGCCAAGAATTGGGCGAGCAGTACTTC,CASSQELGEQYF
NA,17,TRBJ2-1,NA,TRBV9,TGTGCCAGCAGCCCCCGGGAGGCGGGGGCGGGAGCAAATGAGCAGTTCTTC,CASSPREAGAGANEQFF
NA,14,TRBJ1-2,TRBD1,TRBV18,TGTGCCAGCTCCCCCGGGACAGGGGACTATGGCTACACCTTC,CASSPGTGDYGYTF
NA,15,TRBJ2-7,NA,TRBV5-1,TGCGCCAGCAGCTTGGAACCCACCACGGTATACGAGCAGTACTTC,CASSLEPTTVYEQYF
NA,13,TRBJ2-7,NA,TRBV29-1,TGCAGCTTTACCGGCGGGCCAACCTACGAGCAGTACTTC,CSFTGGPTYEQYF
NA,14,TRBJ2-7,NA,TRBV9,TGTGCCAGCAGCCCCGAGTTGTGGGGATACGAGCAGTACTTC,CASSPELWGYEQYF